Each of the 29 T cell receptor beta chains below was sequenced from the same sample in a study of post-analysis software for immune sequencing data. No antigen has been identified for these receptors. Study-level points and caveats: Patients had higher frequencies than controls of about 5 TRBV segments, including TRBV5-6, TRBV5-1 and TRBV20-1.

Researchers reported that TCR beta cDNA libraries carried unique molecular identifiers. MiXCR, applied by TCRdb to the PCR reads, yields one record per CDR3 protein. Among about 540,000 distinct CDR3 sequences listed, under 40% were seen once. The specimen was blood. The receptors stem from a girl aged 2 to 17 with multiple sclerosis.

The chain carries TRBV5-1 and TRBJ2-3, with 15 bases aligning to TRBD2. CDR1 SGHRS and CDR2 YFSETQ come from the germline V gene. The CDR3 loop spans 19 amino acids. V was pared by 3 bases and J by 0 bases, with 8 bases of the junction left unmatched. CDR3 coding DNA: TGCGCCAGCAGCTCGGGACTAGCGGGGGGTATTACTAGCACAGATACGCAGTATTTT. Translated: CASSSGLAGGITSTDTQYF.

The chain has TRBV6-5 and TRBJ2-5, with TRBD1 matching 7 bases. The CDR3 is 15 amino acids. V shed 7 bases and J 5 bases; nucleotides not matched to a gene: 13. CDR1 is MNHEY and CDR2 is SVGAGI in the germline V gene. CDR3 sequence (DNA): TGTGCCAGCACCATCGAGAGGGGGCGATGGGAGACCCAGTACTTC. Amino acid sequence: CASTIERGRWETQYF.

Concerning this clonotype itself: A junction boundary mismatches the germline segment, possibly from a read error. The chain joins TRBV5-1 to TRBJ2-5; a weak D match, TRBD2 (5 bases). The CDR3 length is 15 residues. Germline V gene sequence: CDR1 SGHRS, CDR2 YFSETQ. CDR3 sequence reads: CASSFFQRTQEAQYF. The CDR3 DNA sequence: TGCGCCAGCAGCTTCTTTCAGCGGACTCAAGAGGCCCAGTACTTC.

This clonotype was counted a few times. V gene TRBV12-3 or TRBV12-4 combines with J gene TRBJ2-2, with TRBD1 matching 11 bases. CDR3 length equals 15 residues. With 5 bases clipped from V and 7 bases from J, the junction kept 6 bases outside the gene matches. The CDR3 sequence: CASSPRTGGFGELFF. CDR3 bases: TGTGCCAGCAGTCCCCGGACAGGGGGCTTCGGGGAGCTGTTTTTT.

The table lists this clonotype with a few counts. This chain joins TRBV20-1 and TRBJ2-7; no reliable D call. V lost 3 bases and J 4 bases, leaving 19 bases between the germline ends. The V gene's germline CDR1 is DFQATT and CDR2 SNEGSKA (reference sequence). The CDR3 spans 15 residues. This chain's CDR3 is CSASHPTGMGYEQYF. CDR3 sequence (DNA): TGCAGTGCTAGTCATCCCACTGGGATGGGGTACGAGCAGTACTTC.

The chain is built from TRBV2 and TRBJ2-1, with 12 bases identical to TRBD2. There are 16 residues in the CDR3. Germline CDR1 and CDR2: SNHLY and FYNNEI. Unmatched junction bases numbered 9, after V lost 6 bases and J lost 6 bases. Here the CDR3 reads CASSGLAGGAFNEQFF. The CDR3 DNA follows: TGTGCCAGCAGCGGGCTAGCGGGGGGGGCGTTCAATGAGCAGTTCTTC.

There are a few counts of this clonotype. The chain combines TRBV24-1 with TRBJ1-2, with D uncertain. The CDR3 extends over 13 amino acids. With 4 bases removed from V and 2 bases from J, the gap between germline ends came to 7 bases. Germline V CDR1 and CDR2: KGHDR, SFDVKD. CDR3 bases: TGTGCCACCAGTGACGGAGGGAACTATGGCTACACCTTC. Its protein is CATSDGGNYGYTF.

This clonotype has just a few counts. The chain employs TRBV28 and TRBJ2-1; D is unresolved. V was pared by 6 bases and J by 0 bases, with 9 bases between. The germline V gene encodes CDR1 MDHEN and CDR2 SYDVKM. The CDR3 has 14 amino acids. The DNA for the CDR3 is TGTGCCAGCAGGGTCCCGACCTCCTACAATGAGCAGTTCTTC. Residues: CASRVPTSYNEQFF.

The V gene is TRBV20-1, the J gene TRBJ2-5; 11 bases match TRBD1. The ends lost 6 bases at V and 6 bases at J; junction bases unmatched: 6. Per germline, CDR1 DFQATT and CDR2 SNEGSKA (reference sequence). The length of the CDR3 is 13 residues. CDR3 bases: TGCAGTGCGTTGGACAGGGGGCAACAGACCCAGTACTTC. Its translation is CSALDRGQQTQYF.

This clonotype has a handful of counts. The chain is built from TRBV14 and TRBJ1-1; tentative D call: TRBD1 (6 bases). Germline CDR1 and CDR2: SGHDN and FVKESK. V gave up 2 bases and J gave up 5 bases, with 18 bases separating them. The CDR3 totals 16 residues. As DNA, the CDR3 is TGTGCCAGCAGCCAAAGTCAGGGTGAAGGGGGGACTGAAGCTTTCTTT. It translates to CASSQSQGEGGTEAFF.

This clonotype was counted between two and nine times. The CDR3 loop reads CASRAFRGNQPQHF. CDR3 nucleotides: TGTGCCAGCAGGGCTTTCCGAGGCAATCAGCCCCAGCATTTT. The chain uses TRBV6-1 and TRBJ1-5; D not resolved. V was cut by 6 bases and J by 2 bases, with 11 bases left in between. The germline V gene encodes CDR1 MNHNS and CDR2 SASEGT. The CDR3 runs to 14 residues.

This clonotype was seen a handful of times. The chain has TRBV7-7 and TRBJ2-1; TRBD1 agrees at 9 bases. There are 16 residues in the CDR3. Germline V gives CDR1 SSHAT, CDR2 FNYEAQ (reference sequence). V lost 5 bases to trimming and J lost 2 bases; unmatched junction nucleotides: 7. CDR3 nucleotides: TGTGCCAGCAGCCCCGAGGGACAGGGTCCCTACAATGAGCAGTTCTTC. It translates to CASSPEGQGPYNEQFF.

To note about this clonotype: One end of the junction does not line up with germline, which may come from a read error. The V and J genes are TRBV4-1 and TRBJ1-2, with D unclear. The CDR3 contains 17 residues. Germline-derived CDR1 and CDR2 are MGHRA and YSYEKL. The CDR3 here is CASSRVGRRQTSSGYTF. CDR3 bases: TGCGCCAGTAGCCGAGTTGGGCGCCGTCAAACATCAAGTGGCTACACCTTC.

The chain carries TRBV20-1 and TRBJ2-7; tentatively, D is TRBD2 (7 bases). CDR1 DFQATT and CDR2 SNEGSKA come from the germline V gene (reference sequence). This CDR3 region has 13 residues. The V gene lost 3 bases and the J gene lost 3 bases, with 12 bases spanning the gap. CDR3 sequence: CSARAGALYEQYF. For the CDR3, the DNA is TGCAGTGCTAGGGCGGGGGCCCTCTACGAGCAGTACTTC.

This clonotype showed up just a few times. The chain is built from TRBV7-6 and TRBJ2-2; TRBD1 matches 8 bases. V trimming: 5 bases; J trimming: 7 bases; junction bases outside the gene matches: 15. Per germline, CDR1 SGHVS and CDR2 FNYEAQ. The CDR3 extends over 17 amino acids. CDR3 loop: CASSLEAGGARGGELFF. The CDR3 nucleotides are TGTGCCAGCAGCCTTGAGGCAGGGGGCGCGAGGGGCGGGGAGCTGTTTTTT.

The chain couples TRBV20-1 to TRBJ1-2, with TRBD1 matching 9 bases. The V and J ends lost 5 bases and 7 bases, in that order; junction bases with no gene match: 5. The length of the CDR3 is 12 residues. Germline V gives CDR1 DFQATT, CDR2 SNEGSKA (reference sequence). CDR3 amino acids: CSAPGTGTGYTF. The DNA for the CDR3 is TGCAGTGCTCCCGGGACAGGGACTGGCTACACCTTC.

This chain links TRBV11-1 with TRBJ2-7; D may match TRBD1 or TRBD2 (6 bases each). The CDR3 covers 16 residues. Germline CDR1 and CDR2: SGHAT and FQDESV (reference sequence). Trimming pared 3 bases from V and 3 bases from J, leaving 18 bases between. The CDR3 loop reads CASSLLGGTFLYEQYF. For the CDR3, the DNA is TGTGCCAGCAGCTTGTTGGGCGGGACATTCCTCTACGAGCAGTACTTC.

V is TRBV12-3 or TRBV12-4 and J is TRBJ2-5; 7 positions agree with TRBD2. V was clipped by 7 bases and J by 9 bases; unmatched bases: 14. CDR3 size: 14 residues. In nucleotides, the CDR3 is TGTGCCAGCACCCCGGCGGCGCCCGGGGGGTCCCAGTACTTC. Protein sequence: CASTPAAPGGSQYF.

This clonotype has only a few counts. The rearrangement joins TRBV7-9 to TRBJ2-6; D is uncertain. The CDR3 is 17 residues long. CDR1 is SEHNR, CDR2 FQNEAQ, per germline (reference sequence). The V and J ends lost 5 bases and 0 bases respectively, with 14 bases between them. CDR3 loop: CASSHRAPLSGANVLTF. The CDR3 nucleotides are TGTGCCAGCAGCCACCGGGCCCCACTCTCTGGGGCCAACGTCCTGACTTTC.

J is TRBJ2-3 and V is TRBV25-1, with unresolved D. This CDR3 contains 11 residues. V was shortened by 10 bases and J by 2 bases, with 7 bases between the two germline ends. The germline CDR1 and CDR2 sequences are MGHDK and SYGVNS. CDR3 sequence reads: CATKLTDTQYF. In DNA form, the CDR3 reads TGTGCCACCAAACTCACAGATACGCAGTATTTT.

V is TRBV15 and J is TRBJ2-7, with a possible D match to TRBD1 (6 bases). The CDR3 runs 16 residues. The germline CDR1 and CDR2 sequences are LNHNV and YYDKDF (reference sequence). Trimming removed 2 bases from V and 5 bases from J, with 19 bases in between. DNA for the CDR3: TGTGCCACCAGCAGACCACAGGGTGGGAAGGGCCACGAGCAGTACTTC. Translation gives CATSRPQGGKGHEQYF.

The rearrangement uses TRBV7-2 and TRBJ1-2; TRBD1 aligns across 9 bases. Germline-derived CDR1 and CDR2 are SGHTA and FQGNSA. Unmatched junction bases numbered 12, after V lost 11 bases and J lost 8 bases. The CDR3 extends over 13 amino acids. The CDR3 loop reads CAGGDRVFGGYTF. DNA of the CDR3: TGTGCCGGCGGGGACAGGGTTTTTGGCGGCTACACCTTC. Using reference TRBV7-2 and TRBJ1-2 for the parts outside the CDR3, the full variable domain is GAGVSQSPSNKVTEKGKDVELRCDPISGHTALYWYRQSLGQGLEFLIYFQGNSAPDKSGLPSDRFSAERTGGSVSTLTIQRTQQEDSAVYLCAGGDRVFGGYTFGSGTRLTVV.

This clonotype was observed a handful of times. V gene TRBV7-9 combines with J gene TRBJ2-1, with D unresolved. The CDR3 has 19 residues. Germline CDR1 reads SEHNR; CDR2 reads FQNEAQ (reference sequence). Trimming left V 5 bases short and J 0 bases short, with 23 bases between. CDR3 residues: CASSVSAVRRHRSYNEQFF. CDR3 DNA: TGTGCCAGCAGCGTTTCGGCGGTTCGGCGACATCGCTCCTACAATGAGCAGTTCTTC.

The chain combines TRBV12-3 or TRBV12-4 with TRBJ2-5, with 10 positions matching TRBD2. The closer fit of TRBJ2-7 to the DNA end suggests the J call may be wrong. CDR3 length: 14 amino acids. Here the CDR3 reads CASSLGAGGYEQYF. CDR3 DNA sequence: TGTGCCAGCAGTTTAGGAGCGGGGGGGTACGAGCAGTACTTC.

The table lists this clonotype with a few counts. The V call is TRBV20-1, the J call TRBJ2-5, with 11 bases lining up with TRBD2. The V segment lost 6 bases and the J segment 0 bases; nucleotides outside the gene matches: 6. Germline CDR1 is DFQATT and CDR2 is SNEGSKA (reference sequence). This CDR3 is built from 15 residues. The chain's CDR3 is CSAPRLAGNQETQYF. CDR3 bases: TGCAGTGCCCCGAGACTAGCGGGGAACCAAGAGACCCAGTACTTC.

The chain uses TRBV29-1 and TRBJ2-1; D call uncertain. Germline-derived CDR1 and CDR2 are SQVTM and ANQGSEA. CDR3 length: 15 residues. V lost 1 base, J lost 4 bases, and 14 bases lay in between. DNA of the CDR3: TGCAGCGTTGAAGGTCCCGCGGAAATGTACAATGAGCAGTTCTTC. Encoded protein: CSVEGPAEMYNEQFF.

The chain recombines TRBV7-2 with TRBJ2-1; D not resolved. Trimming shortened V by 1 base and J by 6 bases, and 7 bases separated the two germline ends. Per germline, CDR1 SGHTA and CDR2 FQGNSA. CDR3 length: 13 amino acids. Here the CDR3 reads CASSLGPLNEQFF. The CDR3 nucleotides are TGTGCCAGCAGCTTAGGCCCGCTCAATGAGCAGTTCTTC. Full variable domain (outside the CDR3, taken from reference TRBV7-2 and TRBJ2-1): GAGVSQSPSNKVTEKGKDVELRCDPISGHTALYWYRQSLGQGLEFLIYFQGNSAPDKSGLPSDRFSAERTGGSVSTLTIQRTQQEDSAVYLCASSLGPLNEQFFGPGTRLTVL.

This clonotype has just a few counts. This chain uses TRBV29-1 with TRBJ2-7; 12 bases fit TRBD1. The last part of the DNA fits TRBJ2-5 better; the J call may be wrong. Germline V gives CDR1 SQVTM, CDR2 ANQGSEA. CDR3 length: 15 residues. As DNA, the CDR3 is TGCAGCGTTGTTCGGGACAGGGGGCCGGGGGAGACCCAGTACTTC. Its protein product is CSVVRDRGPGETQYF.

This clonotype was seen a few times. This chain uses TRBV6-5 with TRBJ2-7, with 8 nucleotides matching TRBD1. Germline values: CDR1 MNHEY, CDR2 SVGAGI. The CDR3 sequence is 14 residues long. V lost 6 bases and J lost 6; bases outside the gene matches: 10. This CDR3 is CASSRRGQVVEQYF. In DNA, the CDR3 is TGTGCCAGCAGCCGTCGGGGACAGGTAGTCGAGCAGTACTTC.